These 18 T cell receptor beta chains share one sample of origin, sequenced in a study of T cells of healthy individuals. TCRdb fed the 5' RACE reads into MiXCR, producing one record per CDR3 protein. The repertoire consists of about 96,000 distinct CDR3 sequences, with approximately 15% occurring once and the leading ten covering over 5%. These receptors were taken from a human donor in good health.

This clonotype came up many times. The V call is TRBV29-1, the J call TRBJ1-4; D is uncertain. The length of the CDR3 is 13 residues. V was shortened by 7 bases and J by 0 bases, with 9 bases between the two germline ends. The germline CDR1 and CDR2 sequences are SQVTM and ANQGSEA. CDR3 coding DNA: TGCAGCGCCGCAGGTGCAACTAATGAAAAACTGTTTTTT. This translates into CSAAGATNEKLFF.

This clonotype was counted only a few times. The V and J genes are TRBV4-3 and TRBJ1-3; the match to TRBD1 covers 8 bases. The CDR3 spans 15 residues. V lost 4 bases and J lost 8; bases outside the gene matches: 10. Germline CDR1 is LGHNA and CDR2 is YSLEER. This CDR3 reads CASSRSRQGKDTIYF. DNA of the CDR3: TGCGCCAGCAGCCGTTCAAGACAGGGGAAAGACACCATATATTTT.

Ten or more counts support this clonotype. V is TRBV6-6 and J is TRBJ2-7; TRBD1 matches 9 bases. There are 16 residues in the CDR3. V gave up 6 bases and J gave up 2 bases; unmatched junction bases: 11. Germline lookup yields CDR1 MNHNY and CDR2 SVGAGI (reference sequence). CDR3 nucleotides: TGTGCCAGCAGCCCCTTCCCGGGACAGGGTACCTACGAGCAGTACTTC. This translates into CASSPFPGQGTYEQYF.

This clonotype was observed a few times. The chain joins TRBV4-2 to TRBJ2-7, with 7 bases matching TRBD1. Germline CDR1 is LGHNA and CDR2 is YNFKEQ. V lost 4 bases and J lost 0; bases outside the gene matches: 6. The CDR3 is made up of 15 amino acids. This CDR3 is CASSLGTALSYEQYF. The CDR3 coding sequence is TGTGCCAGCAGCCTGGGGACAGCTCTCTCCTACGAGCAGTACTTC.

This clonotype was seen a handful of times. The CDR3 region is CASTPGQLYLETQYF. In DNA form, the CDR3 reads TGTGCCTCAACCCCCGGGCAATTATACCTAGAGACCCAGTACTTC. The chain joins TRBV2 to TRBJ2-5, with D unresolved. The CDR3 consists of 15 residues. Germline loops: CDR1 SNHLY, CDR2 FYNNEI. V lost 11 bases and J lost 4, with 23 bases in between. Using reference TRBV2 and TRBJ2-5 for the parts outside the CDR3, the full variable domain is EPEVTQTPSHQVTQMGQEVILRCVPISNHLYFYWYRQILGQKVEFLVSFYNNEISEKSEIFDDQFSVERPDGSNFTLKIRSTKLEDSAMYFCASTPGQLYLETQYFGPGTRLLVL.

This clonotype was counted a few times. The rearrangement links TRBV11-2 to TRBJ1-2, with D uncertain. Germline V gene sequence: CDR1 SGHAT, CDR2 FQNNGV. The CDR3 is 14 amino acids. The V end was cut by 1 base, the J end by 3 bases, with 9 bases between. As DNA, the CDR3 is TGTGCCAGCAGCTTAGGTGGTGCAGACTATGGCTACACCTTC. Residues: CASSLGGADYGYTF.

This clonotype was seen more than once but under ten times. The chain joins TRBV5-6 to TRBJ2-1, with D tentatively TRBD1 (6 bases). CDR3 length: 17 amino acids. Per the germline V gene, CDR1 is SGHDT and CDR2 is YYEEEE. V lost 0 bases to trimming and J lost 0 bases, with 13 bases between them. This CDR3 reads CASSLATGTSSYNEQFF. In DNA, the CDR3 is TGTGCCAGCAGCTTGGCTACAGGGACGAGCTCCTACAATGAGCAGTTCTTC.

This clonotype was observed many times. The J gene is TRBJ1-5, the V gene TRBV18; D gene ambiguous. Germline CDR1 KGHSH, CDR2 LQKENI. The CDR3 totals 14 residues. V was cut by 4 bases and J by 7 bases, with 14 bases left in between. CDR3 DNA: TGTGCCAGCTCACAAGGACGTTTTGGACAGCCCCAGCATTTT. Its translation is CASSQGRFGQPQHF.

This clonotype came up a few times. The CDR3 DNA is TGTGCCAGCAGCCAAGGCACAGGGTGGTACGAGCAGTACTTC. Its translation is CASSQGTGWYEQYF. The chain combines TRBV14 with TRBJ2-7; TRBD1 is a possible D gene (6 bases). Germline CDR1 reads SGHDN; CDR2 reads FVKESK. Trimming took 1 base from V and 4 from J, leaving 11 bases between them. The CDR3 is 14 residues long.

This clonotype was seen a handful of times. The V and J genes are TRBV6-2 or TRBV6-3 and TRBJ2-1; D is possibly TRBD2 (6 bases). Looked up from germline, CDR1 is MNHEY and CDR2 is SVGEGT. The CDR3 consists of 16 residues. V was trimmed by 6 bases and J by 2 bases, leaving 17 bases between them. CDR3 residues: CASRRTTKAAYNEQFF. CDR3 DNA sequence: TGTGCCAGCAGAAGGACTACCAAAGCCGCCTACAATGAGCAGTTCTTC.

This clonotype was seen many times. The chain carries TRBV2 and TRBJ1-1; D uncertain. Germline V CDR1 and CDR2: SNHLY, FYNNEI. The CDR3 is 12 amino acids. V gave up 7 bases and J gave up 4 bases, with 10 bases separating them. The CDR3 DNA reads TGTGCCAGCAACAGAGTGGCCACTGAAGCTTTCTTT. Translation gives CASNRVATEAFF.

The chain employs TRBV4-3 and TRBJ2-3, with D tentatively TRBD2 (7 bases). The CDR3 is 15 amino acids. From germline, CDR1 is LGHNA and CDR2 YSLEER. Trimming stripped 8 bases from V and 0 bases from J, with 15 bases between. The CDR3 DNA follows: TGCGCCAGCGCTATCGGGGGGCGCAGCACAGATACGCAGTATTTT. Residues: CASAIGGRSTDTQYF.

There are a few counts of this clonotype. The chain has TRBV19 and TRBJ2-7; TRBD2 is a possible D gene (6 bases). This CDR3 is 14 amino acids long. Looked up from germline, CDR1 is LNHDA and CDR2 is SQIVND (reference sequence). The germline V and J ends were trimmed by 6 bases and 2 bases, with 14 bases remaining between them. The CDR3 region has the DNA TGTGCCAGTAGCCGCCCGGGAGAGGCCTACGAGCAGTACTTC. Residues: CASSRPGEAYEQYF.

This chain joins TRBV27 and TRBJ2-3; weak D call: TRBD2 (5 bases). The V gene lost 3 bases and the J gene lost 6 bases, with 10 bases spanning the gap. The CDR3 is made up of 13 amino acids. Germline V gene data show CDR1 as MNHEY and CDR2 as SMNVEV (reference sequence). Here the CDR3 reads CASSLGSRDTQYF. CDR3 nucleotide sequence: TGTGCCAGCAGTTTGGGGAGTAGGGATACGCAGTATTTT.

With respect to this clonotype: A much larger clone lies one base from this, so it may be a read error. Given the absence of the conserved phenylalanine or tryptophan at the CDR3 end, a read error is likely. Here the CDR3 reads CASSQIRETQYS. CDR3 coding DNA: TGTGCCAGCAGCCAAATACGAGAGACCCAGTACTCC. The V and J genes are TRBV3-1 and TRBJ2-5; the D is unclear. The CDR3 length is 12 residues. Germline CDR1 is LGHDT and CDR2 is YNNKEL (reference sequence). Trimming took off 2 bases at V and 4 bases at J, with 5 bases between the two ends.

This clonotype appeared many times. V and J are TRBV6-5 and TRBJ1-6, with D tentatively TRBD1 (5 bases). Trimming cost V 2 bases and J 4 bases, with 9 bases left between them. Germline V gene lookup returns CDR1 MNHEY and CDR2 SVGAGI. The CDR3 consists of 15 residues. The CDR3 nucleotides are TGTGCCAGCAGTTACACCGGACAATATAATTCACCCCTCCACTTT. Its protein is CASSYTGQYNSPLHF.

In this sample, this clonotype turned up a few times. The V gene is TRBV12-3 or TRBV12-4, the J gene TRBJ2-6, with a tentative D call TRBD1 (5 bases). Trimming shortened V by 2 bases and J by 4 bases, and 12 bases separated the two germline ends. The CDR3 runs 16 residues. DNA for the CDR3: TGTGCCAGCAGTTTATTCCAGGGAACCGGGGCCAACGTCCTGACTTTC. Its translation is CASSLFQGTGANVLTF.

V is TRBV18 and J is TRBJ2-7, with 7 positions matching TRBD1. Germline CDR1 and CDR2: KGHSH and LQKENI. After removal of 2 bases from V and 2 bases from J, the junction contained 3 bases not matched to a gene. This CDR3 has 14 amino acids. The CDR3 region is CASSPNQGAYEQYF. The CDR3 DNA follows: TGTGCCAGCTCACCAAATCAGGGGGCCTACGAGCAGTACTTC.